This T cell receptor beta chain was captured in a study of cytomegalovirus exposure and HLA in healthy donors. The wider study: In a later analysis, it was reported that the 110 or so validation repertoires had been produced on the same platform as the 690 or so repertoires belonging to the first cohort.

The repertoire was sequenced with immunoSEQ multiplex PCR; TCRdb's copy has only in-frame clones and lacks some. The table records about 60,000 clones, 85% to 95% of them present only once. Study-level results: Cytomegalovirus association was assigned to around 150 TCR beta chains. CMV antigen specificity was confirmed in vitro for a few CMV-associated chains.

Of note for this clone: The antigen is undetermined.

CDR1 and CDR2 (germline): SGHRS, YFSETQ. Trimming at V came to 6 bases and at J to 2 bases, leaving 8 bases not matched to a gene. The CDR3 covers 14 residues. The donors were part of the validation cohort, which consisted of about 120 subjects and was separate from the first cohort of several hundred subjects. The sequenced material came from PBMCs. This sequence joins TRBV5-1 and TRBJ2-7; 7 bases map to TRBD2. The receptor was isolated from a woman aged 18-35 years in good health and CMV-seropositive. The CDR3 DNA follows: TGCGCCAGCAAGTTCGCGGGAGAGACCTACGAGCAGTACTTC. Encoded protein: CASKFAGETYEQYF.